This note documents a single T cell receptor beta chain sequence. Residents of about two dozen US areas, aged roughly 18 to 90 years, made up the participants. Sequenced by immunoSEQ multiplex PCR; TCRdb stores in-frame clones only, minus some. Here the sample spans approximately 190,000 clones, less than 90% being singletons. The data are from a study of blood T cell repertoires in COVID-19. The overall study: T cells, B-cell-depleted T cells, or PBMCs supplied cDNA or gDNA.

This CDR3 region has 18 residues. The material sequenced was PBMCs or T cells enriched from blood (not recorded which). This clonotype originated in a woman under 40 who had been exposed to COVID-19. The V gene is TRBV12-1, the J gene TRBJ2-7; TRBD1 is the table's D call, not checked against the DNA. TRBV12-1 is given as a pseudogene. The CDR3 region is CASSFADSAFRDPYEQYF. The CDR3 DNA follows: TGTGCCAGCAGCTTCGCGGACAGCGCGTTTCGTGACCCCTACGAGCAGTACTTC.